This T cell receptor (beta chain) is drawn from a study of cytomegalovirus exposure and HLA in healthy donors. For the study at large: The Caucasian-associated ancestry cluster held roughly 81% of around 380 genotyped donors. Findings of the study overall: There were three CMV-associated chains whose specificity for CMV antigens was confirmed in vitro. Accurate prediction of HLA-A and HLA-B alleles (for most subjects) was reportedly achieved from TCR beta sequences. In a later analysis, HLA-C alleles had the fewest associated TCRs, DRB1 alleles the most.

Of note for this clone: The target antigen is unknown.

It was with 60 Vbeta and 13 Jbeta primers that the PCR ran. Sequenced by immunoSEQ multiplex PCR; TCRdb stores in-frame clones only, minus some. The sample gives 200,000 to 250,000 clones, roughly 84% of which show up once; about 1.2% is in the top ten. What was sequenced was PBMCs. This clonotype originated in a human donor in good health.

The CDR3 DNA reads as TGTGCCAGCAGTTACGTGGCAGGGGGACCGCCCCAGCATTTT. Amino acid sequence: CASSYVAGGPPQHF. This chain uses TRBV6-5 with TRBJ1-5, with TRBD1 identical over 7 bases. V dropped 2 bases and J dropped 9; count of bases not matched to a gene: 7. Germline V gives CDR1 MNHEY, CDR2 SVGAGI. This CDR3 is 14 amino acids long.